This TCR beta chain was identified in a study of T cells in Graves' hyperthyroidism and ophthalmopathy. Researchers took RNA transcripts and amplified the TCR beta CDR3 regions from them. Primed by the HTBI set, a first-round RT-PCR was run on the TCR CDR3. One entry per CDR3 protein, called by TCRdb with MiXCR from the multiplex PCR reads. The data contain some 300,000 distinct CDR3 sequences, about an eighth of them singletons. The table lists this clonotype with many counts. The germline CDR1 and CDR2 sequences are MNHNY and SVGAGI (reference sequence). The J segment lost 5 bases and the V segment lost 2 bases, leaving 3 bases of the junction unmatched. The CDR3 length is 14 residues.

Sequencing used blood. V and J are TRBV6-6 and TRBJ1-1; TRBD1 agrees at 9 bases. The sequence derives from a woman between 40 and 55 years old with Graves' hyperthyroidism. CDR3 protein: CASSYLGQGTEAFF. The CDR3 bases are TGTGCCAGCAGTTACCTGGGACAGGGAACTGAAGCTTTCTTT.